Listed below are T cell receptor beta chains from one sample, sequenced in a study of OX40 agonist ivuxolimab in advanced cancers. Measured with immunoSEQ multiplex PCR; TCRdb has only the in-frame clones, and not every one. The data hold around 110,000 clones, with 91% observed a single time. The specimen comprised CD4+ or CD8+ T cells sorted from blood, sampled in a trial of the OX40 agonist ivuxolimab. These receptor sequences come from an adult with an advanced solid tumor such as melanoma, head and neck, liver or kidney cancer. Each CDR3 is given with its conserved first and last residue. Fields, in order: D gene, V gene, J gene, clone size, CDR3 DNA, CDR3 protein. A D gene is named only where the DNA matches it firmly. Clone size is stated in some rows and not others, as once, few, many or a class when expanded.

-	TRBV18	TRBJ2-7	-	TGTGCCAGCTCACCACCAGGGAACGACGAGCAGTACTTC	CASSPPGNDEQYF
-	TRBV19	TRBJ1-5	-	TGTGCCAGTAGAAATACCTATCAGCCCCAGCATTTT	CASRNTYQPQHF
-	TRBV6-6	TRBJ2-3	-	TGTGCCAGCAGTTACTCAGAGCGGGTTTCCACAGATACGCAGTATTTT	CASSYSERVSTDTQYF
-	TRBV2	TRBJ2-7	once	TGTGCCAGCAGTGAAAGACGGCAGGCCCACGAGCAGTACTTC	CASSERRQAHEQYF
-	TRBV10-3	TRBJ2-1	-	TGTGCCATCAGTGAGTCGGGGGGCGACAATCTAAATGAGCAGTTCTTC	CAISESGGDNLNEQFF
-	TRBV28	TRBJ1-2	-	TGTGCCAGCAGTTTGTTATCTGACTATGGCTACACCTTC	CASSLLSDYGYTF
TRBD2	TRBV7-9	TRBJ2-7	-	TGTGCCAGCAGCTTCCACGGGGGGGGAGCCTACGAGCAGTACTTC	CASSFHGGGAYEQYF
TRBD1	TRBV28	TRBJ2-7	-	TGTGCCAGCAGTTCGGGGGACAGGTACGACGAGCAGTACTTC	CASSSGDRYDEQYF
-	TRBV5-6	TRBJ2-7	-	TGTGCCAGCAGCTCTGAGAGCTACGAGCAGTACTTC	CASSSESYEQYF
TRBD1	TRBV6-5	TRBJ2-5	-	TGTGCCAGCGCGGGACAGGGGGCCTCCAGGGAGACCCAGTACTTC	CASAGQGASRETQYF
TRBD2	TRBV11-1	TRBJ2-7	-	TGTGCCAGCAGTCAACACGGGACTAGCGGGAGATTCGAGCAGTACTTC	CASSQHGTSGRFEQYF
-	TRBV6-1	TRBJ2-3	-	TGTGCCAGCAGTGGGGGGGCCCTCCCCAACACAGATACGCAGTATTTT	CASSGGALPNTDTQYF
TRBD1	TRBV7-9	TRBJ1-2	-	TGTGCCAGCAGCCAGGACAGGCTCTATGGCTACACCTTC	CASSQDRLYGYTF
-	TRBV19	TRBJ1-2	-	TGTGCCAGTAGTCCCGGAATGACCTACTATGGCTACACCTTC	CASSPGMTYYGYTF
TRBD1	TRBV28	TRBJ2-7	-	TGTGCCAGCACCACGACAGGGTACTACGAGCAGTACTTC	CASTTTGYYEQYF
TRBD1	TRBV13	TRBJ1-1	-	TGTGCCAGCAGCACAACAGGGGACACTGAAGCTTTCTTT	CASSTTGDTEAFF
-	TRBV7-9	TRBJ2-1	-	TGTGCCAGCAGCTCTCGCGGGACAGAGGTCAATGAGCAGTTCTTC	CASSSRGTEVNEQFF
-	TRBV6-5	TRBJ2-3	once	TGTGCCAGCAGTTACCGCGGGGATAGCACAGATACGCAGTATTTT	CASSYRGDSTDTQYF
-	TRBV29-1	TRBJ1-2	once	TGCAGCGTTGAAGATGCGTTGGGGGACGTTGGCTACACCTTC	CSVEDALGDVGYTF
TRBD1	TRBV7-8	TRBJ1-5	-	TGTGCCAGCAGCTTGCTGGCCCTTTCGGACAGGGGATATCAGCCCCAGCATTTT	CASSLLALSDRGYQPQHF
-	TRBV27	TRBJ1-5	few	TGTGCCAGCAGCCTAGGAGGAGGTCAGCCCCAGCATTTT	CASSLGGGQPQHF
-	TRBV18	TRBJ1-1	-	TGTGCCAGCTCACCCGAGGGAGGTGCCCCTCTATACACTGAAGCTTTCTTT	CASSPEGGAPLYTEAFF